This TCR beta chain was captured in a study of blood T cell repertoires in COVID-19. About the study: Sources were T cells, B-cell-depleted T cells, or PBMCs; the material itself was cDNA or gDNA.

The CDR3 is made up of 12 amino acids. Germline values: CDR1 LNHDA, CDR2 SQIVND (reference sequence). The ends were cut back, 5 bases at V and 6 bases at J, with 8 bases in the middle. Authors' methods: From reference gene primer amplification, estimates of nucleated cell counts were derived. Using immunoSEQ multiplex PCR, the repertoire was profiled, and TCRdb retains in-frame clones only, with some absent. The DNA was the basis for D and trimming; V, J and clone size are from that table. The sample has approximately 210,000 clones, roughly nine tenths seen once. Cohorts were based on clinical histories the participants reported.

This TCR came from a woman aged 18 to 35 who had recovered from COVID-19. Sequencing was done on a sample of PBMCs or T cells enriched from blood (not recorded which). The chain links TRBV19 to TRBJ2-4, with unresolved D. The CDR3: CASSPRLNIQYF. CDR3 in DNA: TGTGCCAGTAGTCCGAGATTAAACATTCAGTACTTC.